This T cell receptor beta chain was captured in a study of tumor and adjacent non-tumor tissue in lung cancer (dated by TCRdb to the late 2010s). Background on the whole study: Of the cohort, 12 patients had adenocarcinoma, 2 had squamous cell carcinoma and 1 had small cell lung cancer. Using bulk TCRbeta repertoires from 15 lung cancer patients, the study set lung tumor tissue side by side with matched distant non-tumor lung tissue. The roughly 15 patients were aged about 30 to 80 years, included ten or so men and 5 women, and had TNM stage I to III disease. Sequencing generated a total of more than 100 million productive TCRbeta reads, averaging around 4.3 million reads per sample. TCRbeta CDR3 sequencing was performed on about 30 paired specimens, with one tumor sample and one normal lung sample collected per patient. The full study reports these points: TCR diversity was significantly higher in younger patients, and greater tumor TCR diversity was associated with shorter overall survival and shorter disease-free survival. The cohort had only about 15 patients, and the authors noted that larger samples and more detailed clinical data are needed. Tumor tissue showed significantly greater TCR diversity (inverse Simpson) than normal lung tissue (approximately 430 vs 150, P = 0.0075, Mann-Whitney U test). The sequencing platform is not named in the methods, and unique molecular identifiers are not mentioned. Because peripheral blood was not sequenced, blood TCRbeta repertoires in the lung cancer patients of the study were not examined. In normal lung, the top 100 clones accounted for a significantly larger cumulative share of the repertoire than in tumor tissue.

The library was built by means of multiplex PCR. The listed sequencing device is Illumina HiSeq 2500. Following protocols modified from ARM-PCR, the researchers constructed TCRbeta libraries through three rounds of nested PCR with primers (Table S4). PCR products of 200-500 bp were gel-excised and purified with the QIAquick gel extraction kit before sequencing. The published analysis was carried out like this. Reads were cleaned with Trimmomatic, merged with FLASH into complete CDR3 sequences, and assigned to V(D)J germline segments with MiTCR. Clonal diversity was computed as the inverse Simpson's index with VDJtools. A read counted as productive if the sequence was in-frame and lacked a premature stop codon. Starting from the raw public reads, TCRdb applied fastp trimming at Q25, assembled clones with MiXCR and retained in-frame beta chains. Each record represents a unique CDR3 protein, reported with the most common genes and DNA among its rows. TCRdb's processing, not the authors', yielded these V and J calls. For this sample there are some 73,000 distinct CDR3 sequences; approximately 80% appear just once. The ten largest clones capture around half of the sample.

RNA was isolated from bulk unsorted tissue, and RNA quality was assessed with a NanoDrop ND-1000 and an Agilent 2100. For the normal lung samples, distant non-tumor tissue was collected more than 3 cm away from the tumor edge. Donors were newly diagnosed lung cancer patients admitted for thoracic surgery in China between August and November 2014, without prior chemotherapy. Patients with previous radiotherapy or chemotherapy, or with another concurrent cancer, were excluded from the study. Pieces of surgical tissue measuring roughly 1-2.2 cm3 were kept in RNAlater solution and held at -80 degrees C until needed. From the cysteine through the phenylalanine, the CDR3 covers 16 amino acids. Only the CDR3 portion is preserved as DNA: 48 bases, with reading frame beginning at the first base. On this clonotype itself: Its antigen is unknown. Sequence at one end of the junction differs from germline and may be a read error.

This clonotype originated in a man between 60 and 70 years old with non-small cell lung cancer. Sequencing input: distant non-tumor lung tissue. Rearrangement joined TRBV12-3 or TRBV12-4 to TRBJ2-5; TRBD1 lines up with 10 middle nucleotides. The DNA is as follows: TGTGCCAACAGACCCAGACAGGGGGCTAACCGAGAGACCCAGTACTTT. Its protein product is CANRPRQGANRETQYF.